This T cell receptor beta chain was documented in a study of blood T cell repertoires in COVID-19. Study-wide context: Samples came from the United States, Italy and Spain, spanning acute and convalescent COVID-19.

Recruits, aged roughly 18 to 90 years, lived in 25 or so US areas. With 5 bases removed from V and 8 bases from J, the gap between germline ends came to 16 bases. The germline CDR1 and CDR2 sequences are MNHNY and SVGAGI (reference sequence). This CDR3 is 14 amino acids long. The assay was immunoSEQ multiplex PCR, and TCRdb's table has in-frame clones only and misses some. Among roughly 43,000 clones listed, around 86% were seen once. The chain combines TRBV6-6 with TRBJ1-3, with D possibly being TRBD1 (5 bases). The sample comprised PBMCs or T cells enriched from blood (not recorded which). The sequence was obtained from a woman aged 50 to 60 who had recovered from COVID-19. The CDR3 DNA follows: TGTGCCAGCAGTGCGCCCGGGACTCCTGACACCATATATTTT. This codes for CASSAPGTPDTIYF.